The sequence of this T cell receptor beta chain was determined in a study of cytomegalovirus exposure and HLA in healthy donors. On this clone itself: Distinct nucleotide sequences in the sample also encode this CDR3.

Trimming cost V 3 bases and J 14 bases; bases outside gene matches: 14. Germline V gene sequence: CDR1 MNHNS, CDR2 SASEGT. This CDR3 has 15 amino acids. In the PCR, 60 Vbeta and 13 Jbeta primers were used. Repertoires were generated with immunoSEQ multiplex PCR, while TCRdb's copy carries only in-frame clones and drops some. Found here are under 200,000 clones, approximately 70% of them singletons; the top ten hold 1.5% to 2%. This clonotype was obtained from a woman in her 30s in good health and CMV-seronegative. The V call is TRBV6-1, the J call TRBJ1-1; the match to TRBD1 covers 11 bases. The sample consisted of PBMCs. In nucleotides, the CDR3 is TGTGCCAGCAGTGAGGCCGGGACAGGGGGTTATGCAGCCTTCTTT. Translation: CASSEAGTGGYAAFF.